The 27 T cell receptor beta chains given below trace back to one sample, sequenced in a study of shared clonotypes between healthy human individuals. Clones were read by immunoSEQ multiplex PCR, and TCRdb kept only the in-frame ones, dropping some. In the table there are some 1 million clones, 70% to 80% of which are singletons. The specimen was memory CD4+ T cells sorted from blood. Noted subset: CD45RA-negative fraction. These receptors were collected from a man in his late teens or twenties in good health.

This chain links TRBV9 with TRBJ2-7; possibly TRBD1 for D (5 bases). In germline, CDR1 is SGDLS, CDR2 YYNGEE. This CDR3 spans 15 amino acids. V was shortened by 4 bases and J by 2 bases, with 16 bases between the two germline ends. The CDR3 coding sequence is TGTGCCAGCAGCCCCGATGGGGCGGCAGCCTACGAGCAGTACTTC. It encodes CASSPDGAAAYEQYF.

In the case of this clone: The germline gene is not matched at one end of the junction; a read error may be the cause. This chain joins TRBV5-1 and TRBJ2-2; tentative D call: TRBD1 (6 bases). Per the germline V gene, CDR1 is SGHRS and CDR2 is YFSETQ. This CDR3 is built from 16 residues. CDR3 nucleotides: TGCGCCACCAGCCCAGGGGCAGCGGAGAACACCGGGGAGCTGTTTTTT. The encoded protein is CATSPGAAENTGELFF.

The CDR3 region is CAWRPTGRDSLGEKLFF. DNA of the CDR3: TGTGCCTGGAGACCGACAGGGCGCGATTCTTTGGGGGAAAAACTGTTTTTT. This sequence joins TRBV30 and TRBJ1-4, with 7 bases lining up with TRBD1. V lost 3 bases, J lost 8 bases, and 18 bases stayed unmatched. The CDR3 extends over 17 amino acids. CDR1 GTSNPN and CDR2 SVGIG come from the germline V gene (reference sequence).

The chain recombines TRBV29-1 with TRBJ2-5, with D hard to call. Matching the DNA end better, TRBJ2-7 makes the J call doubtful. CDR1 SQVTM and CDR2 ANQGSEA come from the germline V gene. CDR3 length: 11 amino acids. The CDR3, as DNA: TGCAGCGTTGAAAAGGACCTCGAGCAGTACTTC. Translating it yields CSVEKDLEQYF.

CDR3 sequence reads: CASSLQGRGPVEETQYF. Written as DNA, the CDR3 is TGTGCCAGCAGCTTACAAGGGAGAGGGCCGGTCGAAGAGACCCAGTACTTC. The chain carries TRBV7-9 and TRBJ2-5; tentative D call: TRBD2 (5 bases). This CDR3 has 17 residues. The germline V gene encodes CDR1 SEHNR and CDR2 FQNEAQ (reference sequence). The V gene lost 2 bases and the J gene lost 3 bases, with 19 bases spanning the gap.

This sequence joins TRBV29-1 and TRBJ2-1; 10 bases align to TRBD1. The germline V gene has CDR1 SQVTM and CDR2 ANQGSEA. This CDR3 spans 13 amino acids. V was pared by 1 base and J by 8 bases, with 2 bases of the junction left unmatched. CDR3 DNA: TGCAGCGTTGAAGTGGACAGGGGGTATGAGCAGTTCTTC. The encoded protein is CSVEVDRGYEQFF.

V gene TRBV6-1 combines with J gene TRBJ2-5; D gene unclear. Germline loops: CDR1 MNHNS, CDR2 SASEGT. V gave up 2 bases and J gave up 0 bases, with 13 bases separating them. There are 16 residues in the CDR3. The CDR3 spells CASSERFRMNQETQYF. CDR3 in DNA: TGTGCCAGCAGTGAAAGGTTCCGCATGAACCAAGAGACCCAGTACTTC.

The sample holds a few counts of this clone. The V gene is TRBV27, the J gene TRBJ2-7; 11 bases agree with TRBD2. The CDR3 loop spans 15 amino acids. The trim removed 5 bases at V and 1 base at J, leaving 4 bases unmatched. Germline V lookup: CDR1 MNHEY, CDR2 SMNVEV (reference sequence). In DNA, the CDR3 is TGTGCCAGCAGTCCCTGGACTAGCGGGTCCTACGAGCAGTACTTC. Translated: CASSPWTSGSYEQYF.

The rearrangement links TRBV7-2 to TRBJ2-5; 8 bases fit TRBD1. The CDR3 contains 16 residues. Germline V lookup: CDR1 SGHTA, CDR2 FQGNSA. The V and J ends lost 3 bases and 5 bases, in that order; junction bases with no gene match: 11. The CDR3 reads CASSFERQGIKETQYF. CDR3 in DNA: TGTGCCAGCAGCTTCGAGCGACAGGGGATCAAGGAGACCCAGTACTTC.

The chain joins TRBV18 to TRBJ2-6; weak D call: TRBD2 (7 bases). The CDR3 runs 16 residues. V was cut by 2 bases and J by 4 bases, with 12 bases left in between. Germline CDR1 reads KGHSH; CDR2 reads LQKENI. The CDR3 loop is CASSPAGAAGANVLTF. Written as DNA, the CDR3 is TGTGCCAGCTCACCAGCGGGGGCAGCGGGGGCCAACGTCCTGACTTTC.

This chain connects TRBV2 to TRBJ1-1, with D perhaps matching TRBD1 (5 bases). Germline CDR1 SNHLY, CDR2 FYNNEI. V lost 7 bases and J lost 0, with 15 bases in between. The CDR3 sequence is 15 residues long. CDR3 sequence: CASTRDQGMNTEAFF. CDR3 sequence (DNA): TGTGCCAGCACGAGGGATCAGGGAATGAACACTGAAGCTTTCTTT.

The chain joins TRBV13 to TRBJ1-4, with a tentative D call TRBD1 (5 bases). Germline CDR1 reads PRHDT; CDR2 reads FYEKMQ (reference sequence). Trimming pared 5 bases from V and 5 bases from J, leaving 9 bases between. The CDR3 has 13 residues. CDR3 sequence reads: CASSGGRNEKLFF. In nucleotides, the CDR3 is TGTGCCAGCAGCGGGGGACGGAATGAAAAACTGTTTTTT.

The chain uses TRBV6-5 and TRBJ1-4, with 8 bases matching TRBD1. Germline trimming cut 6 bases from V and 8 bases from J; bases unmatched to any gene: 11. The CDR3 spans 15 residues. Germline CDR1 is MNHEY and CDR2 is SVGAGI. CDR3 nucleotides: TGTGCCAGCAGGAGCGATCAGGGGGCTCGGGAAAAACTGTTTTTT. Its translation is CASRSDQGAREKLFF.

This chain joins TRBV15 and TRBJ2-5; D remains unclear. There are 15 residues in the CDR3. Germline loops: CDR1 LNHNV, CDR2 YYDKDF (reference sequence). With 1 base removed from V and 5 bases from J, the gap between germline ends came to 14 bases. The CDR3 loop reads CATSRATVWGETQYF. The CDR3 DNA reads as TGTGCCACCAGCAGAGCGACTGTCTGGGGTGAGACCCAGTACTTC. The variable domain in full, completed from reference TRBV15 and TRBJ2-5, reads DAMVIQNPRYQVTQFGKPVTLSCSQTLNHNVMYWYQQKSSQAPKLLFHYYDKDFNNEADTPDNFQSRRPNTSFCFLDIRSPGLGDTAMYLCATSRATVWGETQYFGPGTRLLVL.

The rearrangement links TRBV2 to TRBJ2-5; possibly TRBD1 for D (7 bases). V shed 6 bases and J shed 5 bases, with 16 bases lying between them. This CDR3 is built from 14 residues. Germline V gene lookup returns CDR1 SNHLY and CDR2 FYNNEI. In DNA, the CDR3 is TGTGCCAGCAGATCCTCGGAGGGGGCCGAGACCCAGTACTTC. Protein sequence: CASRSSEGAETQYF.

The chain uses TRBV18 and TRBJ2-3; D might be TRBD2 (5 bases). The V gene lost 6 bases and the J gene lost 0 bases, with 16 bases spanning the gap. There are 16 residues in the CDR3. Germline V CDR1 and CDR2: KGHSH, LQKENI. The CDR3: CASSSHPPGSTDTQYF. CDR3 DNA: TGTGCCAGCTCGTCCCATCCTCCGGGGAGCACAGATACGCAGTATTTT.

The chain carries TRBV7-2 and TRBJ2-2; D is ambiguous. The CDR3 contains 17 residues. The V and J ends lost 0 bases and 6 bases respectively, with 17 bases between them. Looked up from germline, CDR1 is SGHTA and CDR2 is FQGNSA. CDR3 sequence reads: CASSLAPQTVVAGELFF. DNA for the CDR3: TGTGCCAGCAGCTTAGCGCCTCAGACGGTAGTGGCCGGGGAGCTGTTTTTT.

In DNA form, the CDR3 reads TGCAGCGTTGTACGAGAGATGACAGATACGCAGTATTTT. Translation gives CSVVREMTDTQYF. This chain connects TRBV29-1 to TRBJ2-3, with D hard to call. The V gene's germline CDR1 is SQVTM and CDR2 ANQGSEA. The CDR3 contains 13 residues. Trimming took 4 bases from V and 3 from J, leaving 11 bases between them.

V usage is TRBV4-1 and J usage is TRBJ2-1; D possibly corresponds to TRBD1 (5 bases). Per the germline V gene, CDR1 is MGHRA and CDR2 is YSYEKL. The CDR3 runs to 16 residues. V lost 4 bases to trimming and J lost 1 base, with 14 bases between them. CDR3 residues: CASSRLTGPSYNEQFF. CDR3 DNA sequence: TGCGCCAGCAGCCGCCTAACAGGTCCTTCCTACAATGAGCAGTTCTTC.

J is TRBJ1-4 and V is TRBV10-2; D call uncertain. With 1 base removed from V and 7 bases from J, the gap between germline ends came to 13 bases. This CDR3 contains 15 residues. The germline V gene encodes CDR1 WSHSY and CDR2 SAAADI. CDR3 amino acids: CASSEWTGHGEKLFF. The DNA of the CDR3 is TGCGCCAGCAGTGAGTGGACGGGCCATGGTGAAAAACTGTTTTTT.

The chain is built from TRBV25-1 and TRBJ2-6, with D hard to call. This CDR3 contains 13 residues. Germline CDR1 and CDR2: MGHDK and SYGVNS. Trimming took off 4 bases at V and 4 bases at J, with 5 bases between the two ends. The CDR3: CASSVTGANVLTF. DNA for the CDR3: TGTGCCAGCAGTGTCACCGGGGCCAACGTCCTGACTTTC. The whole variable domain, remainder taken from reference TRBV25-1 and TRBJ2-6, is EADIYQTPRYLVIGTGKKITLECSQTMGHDKMYWYQQDPGMELHLIHYSYGVNSTEKGDLSSESTVSRIRTEHFPLTLESARPSHTSQYLCASSVTGANVLTFGAGSRLTVL.

The rearrangement joins TRBV5-4 to TRBJ1-2; D not certain. This CDR3 has 12 amino acids. V lost 0 bases, J lost 8 bases, and 8 bases lay in between. The germline CDR1 and CDR2 sequences are SGHNT and YYREEE (reference sequence). The CDR3 DNA reads TGTGCCAGCAGCTTGGCAGGCGGAGGCTACACCTTC. This sequence encodes CASSLAGGGYTF.

The table lists this clone with many counts. Different DNA sequences within this sample yield the same CDR3. V usage is TRBV25-1 and J usage is TRBJ1-5, with TRBD1 identical over 8 bases. The germline V gene has CDR1 MGHDK and CDR2 SYGVNS. J gave up 3 bases and V 10 bases, and 8 bases lay outside the gene matches. The CDR3 has 14 amino acids. The CDR3 sequence: CATRGQGDNQPQHF. The CDR3 region has the DNA TGTGCCACCCGAGGACAGGGTGACAATCAGCCCCAGCATTTT.

This clone has more than one count but fewer than ten. The genes are TRBV2 and TRBJ2-4; TRBD2 matches 14 bases. The CDR3 runs to 14 residues. V lost 6 bases, J lost 7 bases, and 2 bases stayed unmatched. Looked up from germline, CDR1 is SNHLY and CDR2 is FYNNEI. CDR3 loop: CASSGLAGGNIQYF. The CDR3, as DNA: TGTGCCAGCAGCGGACTAGCGGGAGGCAACATTCAGTACTTC.

The CDR3 nucleotides are TGTGCTAGTGGTTTATGGGGTTTTAGCTCCTACAATGAGCAGTTCTTC. It translates to CASGLWGFSSYNEQFF. This chain links TRBV12-5 with TRBJ2-1, with D hard to call. Trimming shortened V by 3 bases and J by 0 bases, and 12 bases separated the two germline ends. There are 16 residues in the CDR3. Germline CDR1 LGHNT, CDR2 FRNRAP.

The genes are TRBV5-6 and TRBJ2-2; the D gene could be TRBD1 or TRBD2 (5 bases each). The length of the CDR3 is 14 residues. Trimming removed 1 base at V and 5 bases at J, with 9 bases between. Germline values: CDR1 SGHDT, CDR2 YYEEEE. CDR3 nucleotide sequence: TGTGCCAGCAGCTTGTCAGGGAGAACCGGGGAGCTGTTTTTT. Translation gives CASSLSGRTGELFF. Drawing the rest from reference TRBV5-6 and TRBJ2-2, the complete variable domain is DAGVTQSPTHLIKTRGQQVTLRCSPKSGHDTVSWYQQALGQGPQFIFQYYEEEERQRGNFPDRFSGHQFPNYSSELNVNALLLGDSALYLCASSLSGRTGELFFGEGSRLTVL.

V gene TRBV7-2 combines with J gene TRBJ2-3; no clear D. The V and J ends lost 5 bases and 4 bases respectively, with 13 bases between them. Looked up from germline, CDR1 is SGHTA and CDR2 is FQGNSA. This CDR3 contains 14 residues. The CDR3 loop is CASSPRPTPDTQYF. CDR3 coding DNA: TGTGCCAGCAGCCCCCGACCCACGCCAGATACGCAGTATTTT. The entire variable domain, with the rest obtained from reference TRBV7-2 and TRBJ2-3, is as follows: GAGVSQSPSNKVTEKGKDVELRCDPISGHTALYWYRQSLGQGLEFLIYFQGNSAPDKSGLPSDRFSAERTGGSVSTLTIQRTQQEDSAVYLCASSPRPTPDTQYFGPGTRLTVL.